Below, one T cell receptor (beta chain) is given with its context. Its cognate antigen is unknown. The sample originates from a study of Ad26.COV2.S vaccination and SARS-CoV-2 variants. The study, taken as a whole, reports: Non-spike TCR breadth did not differ much between vaccine and placebo recipients. It was reported that spike-specific CD8+ and CD4+ T cell responses were substantially broad after vaccination.

As for treatment: some 20 received Ad26.COV2.S at low or high dose, single or two shots; about 5 received placebo; per-sample allocation not given. The investigators took samples on day 63 after the first vaccine or placebo injection. As its vector, the vaccine had Ad26, which expressed Wuhan-strain SARS-CoV-2 spike. Clones were read by immunoSEQ multiplex PCR, and TCRdb kept only the in-frame ones, dropping some. The top ten hold 7.4% of the sample, which has over 300,000 clones, about four fifths seen once. This CDR3 comprises 16 residues. V lost 5 bases and J lost 2; bases outside the gene matches: 8. Germline assignment: CDR1 SEHNR and CDR2 FQNEAQ (reference sequence).

The clonotype originates from a person aged 18 to 65 who received the Ad26.COV2.S COVID-19 vaccine or a placebo. The rearrangement joins TRBV7-9 to TRBJ2-7, with 11 bases aligning to TRBD2. This sample comprised peripheral blood, obtained in a trial of Ad26.COV2.S vaccine versus placebo. CDR3 residues: CASSPLPGLAAYEQYF. DNA for the CDR3: TGTGCCAGCAGCCCCCTACCGGGACTAGCGGCCTACGAGCAGTACTTC.